The T cell receptor (beta chain) described here comes from a study of blood T cell repertoires in COVID-19. Across the study: PBMCs, B-cell-depleted T cells, or T cells were the source of the cDNA or gDNA that made up the material.

This CDR3 has 16 residues. Germline loops: CDR1 MNHNS, CDR2 SASEGT. V lost 1 base and J 0 bases, leaving 11 bases between the germline ends. Assay: immunoSEQ multiplex PCR; the TCRdb copy retains only in-frame clones and omits some. The sample comprises about 190,000 clones, 70% to 85% of which are singletons, and 13% rests with the top ten. Sequenced input: peripheral blood. The V gene is TRBV6-1, the J gene TRBJ2-3, with D perhaps matching TRBD2 (6 bases). The sequence derives from a man aged 50 or older who had recovered from COVID-19. CDR3 sequence: CASSEVDYLSTDTQYF. CDR3 DNA: TGTGCCAGCAGTGAAGTGGACTACCTGAGCACAGATACGCAGTATTTT.